This T cell receptor beta chain was found in a study of cytomegalovirus exposure and HLA in healthy donors. Study-wide points: Within a later analysis, the majority of CMV-associated TCR beta chains appeared HLA-restricted.

This clone was counted only a few times. Its antigen is as yet unknown. The CDR3 is 14 amino acids. Per the germline V gene, CDR1 is LGHNA and CDR2 is YSLEER. V was pared by 3 bases and J by 2 bases, with 10 bases between. Amplification used 60 Vbeta primers and 13 Jbeta primers. Clones were read by immunoSEQ multiplex PCR, and TCRdb kept only the in-frame ones, dropping some. The sample contains about 80,000 clones, roughly 80% of which appear only once. This receptor was obtained from a human donor in good health. This chain joins TRBV4-3 and TRBJ2-5; a weak D match, TRBD2 (5 bases). Sequenced input: PBMCs. CDR3 protein: CASSQDLPQETQYF. The CDR3 nucleotides read TGCGCCAGCAGCCAGGACTTACCTCAAGAGACCCAGTACTTC.